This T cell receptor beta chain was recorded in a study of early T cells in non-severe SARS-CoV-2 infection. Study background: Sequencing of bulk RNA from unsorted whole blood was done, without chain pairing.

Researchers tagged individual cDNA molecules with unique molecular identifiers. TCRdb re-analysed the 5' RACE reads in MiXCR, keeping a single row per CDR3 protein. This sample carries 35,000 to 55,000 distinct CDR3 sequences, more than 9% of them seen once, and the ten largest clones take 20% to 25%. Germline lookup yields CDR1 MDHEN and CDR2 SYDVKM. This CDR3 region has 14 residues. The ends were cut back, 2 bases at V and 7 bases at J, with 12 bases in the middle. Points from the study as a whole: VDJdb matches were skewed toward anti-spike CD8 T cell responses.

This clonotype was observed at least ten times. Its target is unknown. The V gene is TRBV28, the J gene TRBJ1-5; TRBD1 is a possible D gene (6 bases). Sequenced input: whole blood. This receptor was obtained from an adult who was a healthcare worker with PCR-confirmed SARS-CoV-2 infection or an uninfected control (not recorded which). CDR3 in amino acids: CASSLTGFHQPQHF. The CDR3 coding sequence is TGTGCCAGCAGTTTAACAGGGTTCCACCAGCCCCAGCATTTT.